Listed below are T cell receptor beta chains from one sample, sequenced in a study of OX40 agonist ivuxolimab in advanced cancers. Libraries were prepared by immunoSEQ multiplex PCR; TCRdb keeps only in-frame clonotypes and omits some of them. The sample includes about 45,000 clones, about 90% of them seen just once. The sequences come from CD4+ or CD8+ T cells sorted from blood, collected in a trial of the OX40 agonist ivuxolimab. These receptors originate from an adult with an advanced solid tumor such as melanoma, head and neck, liver or kidney cancer. Both conserved end residues are part of each CDR3. D genes are given only for firm matches. Size tells how often a clone was seen (once, few, many) or the class of an expanded clone, and some rows leave it out.

CDR3 DNA: TGTGCCTGGAGCTGGGGGGGAAGCTCTGGAAACACCATATATTTT
CDR3 protein: CAWSWGGSSGNTIYF
V gene: TRBV30
D gene: -
J gene: TRBJ1-3
clone size: once

CDR3 DNA: TGTGCCAGCAGGCCCTCCCAGCGGGGAGAGACCCAGTACTTC
CDR3 protein: CASRPSQRGETQYF
V gene: TRBV2
D gene: TRBD2
J gene: TRBJ2-5
clone size: -

CDR3 DNA: TGTGCCAGCAGCAACATCCGGGACAGGTCTTACGAGCAGTACTTC
CDR3 protein: CASSNIRDRSYEQYF
V gene: TRBV7-9
D gene: TRBD1
J gene: TRBJ2-7
clone size: -

CDR3 DNA: TGTGCCAGCAGCTCCGGGCTGACCACAGATACGCAGTATTTT
CDR3 protein: CASSSGLTTDTQYF
V gene: TRBV13
D gene: -
J gene: TRBJ2-3
clone size: -

CDR3 DNA: TGCGCCAGCAGTCTGGGCGGGAGGGCCTACGAGCAGTACTTC
CDR3 protein: CASSLGGRAYEQYF
V gene: TRBV10-2
D gene: TRBD2
J gene: TRBJ2-7
clone size: -

CDR3 DNA: TGTGCCAGCAGTTTACCTAGGTGGAGGACTGAAGCTTTCTTT
CDR3 protein: CASSLPRWRTEAFF
V gene: TRBV28
D gene: -
J gene: TRBJ1-1
clone size: -

CDR3 DNA: TGCAGCGTTGAAGAAGGGTCGGGGATCTATGGCTACACCTTC
CDR3 protein: CSVEEGSGIYGYTF
V gene: TRBV29-1
D gene: -
J gene: TRBJ1-2
clone size: -

CDR3 DNA: TGTGCCAGCAGTACAACCGAGAACTATGGCTACACCTTC
CDR3 protein: CASSTTENYGYTF
V gene: TRBV28
D gene: -
J gene: TRBJ1-2
clone size: -

CDR3 DNA: TGTGCCAGCAGTCCCGCGGGCGCTAGCGGAGGCTACACCTTC
CDR3 protein: CASSPAGASGGYTF
V gene: TRBV6-6
D gene: -
J gene: TRBJ1-2
clone size: -

CDR3 DNA: TGTGCCAGCAGCCCCGTAGCGGGAGGGCCCCAAGAGACCCAGTACTTC
CDR3 protein: CASSPVAGGPQETQYF
V gene: TRBV2
D gene: TRBD2
J gene: TRBJ2-5
clone size: -

CDR3 DNA: TGTGCCAGCAGTCCTCGGGAGATGATATCCTACAATGAGCAGTTCTTC
CDR3 protein: CASSPREMISYNEQFF
V gene: TRBV9
D gene: -
J gene: TRBJ2-1
clone size: -

CDR3 DNA: TGCGCCAGCAGCTTGGGGGACACCACCGGGGAGCTGTTTTTT
CDR3 protein: CASSLGDTTGELFF
V gene: TRBV5-1
D gene: -
J gene: TRBJ2-2
clone size: -

CDR3 DNA: TGCAGCGTTTATCTGGGGACAAGCTCCTACGAGCAGTACTTC
CDR3 protein: CSVYLGTSSYEQYF
V gene: TRBV29-1
D gene: -
J gene: TRBJ2-7
clone size: few

CDR3 DNA: TGTGCCAGCAGTTTAGGGGACAGGGGCTACGAGCAGTACTTC
CDR3 protein: CASSLGDRGYEQYF
V gene: TRBV27
D gene: TRBD1
J gene: TRBJ2-7
clone size: -

CDR3 DNA: TGTGCCAGCAGCCCCCGCTCCTACGAGCAGTACTTC
CDR3 protein: CASSPRSYEQYF
V gene: TRBV7-9
D gene: -
J gene: TRBJ2-7
clone size: once

CDR3 DNA: TGTGCCAGCAGCTTAGCCGGGCCCCAGGATGAAAAACTGTTTTTT
CDR3 protein: CASSLAGPQDEKLFF
V gene: TRBV7-9
D gene: -
J gene: TRBJ1-4
clone size: -

CDR3 DNA: TGTGCCAGCAGTGAATCCCGAGGCAGCCATCAGCCCCAGCATTTT
CDR3 protein: CASSESRGSHQPQHF
V gene: TRBV6-1
D gene: -
J gene: TRBJ1-5
clone size: -

CDR3 DNA: TGTGCCAGCAGAATCCGGGGGGAAAACACCATATATTTT
CDR3 protein: CASRIRGENTIYF
V gene: TRBV7-2
D gene: -
J gene: TRBJ1-3
clone size: -

CDR3 DNA: TGTGCCAGCTCTATGGGATGGGACGAGCAGTACTTC
CDR3 protein: CASSMGWDEQYF
V gene: TRBV28
D gene: -
J gene: TRBJ2-7
clone size: -

CDR3 DNA: TGTGCCAGCAGTCGGGACAGGGGCCACGAGCAGTACTTC
CDR3 protein: CASSRDRGHEQYF
V gene: TRBV2
D gene: TRBD1
J gene: TRBJ2-7
clone size: -

CDR3 DNA: TGTGCCAGCAGTTTAGCGACATCTGCTAACTATGGCTACACCTTC
CDR3 protein: CASSLATSANYGYTF
V gene: TRBV28
D gene: -
J gene: TRBJ1-2
clone size: -

CDR3 DNA: TGTGCCAGCGGTATTCCTAAAAGCTCCTACAATGAGCAGTTCTTC
CDR3 protein: CASGIPKSSYNEQFF
V gene: TRBV6-5
D gene: -
J gene: TRBJ2-1
clone size: -

CDR3 DNA: TGCGCCAGCAGCCAAGTCCCGAGCTACGAGCAGTACTTC
CDR3 protein: CASSQVPSYEQYF
V gene: TRBV4-1
D gene: -
J gene: TRBJ2-7
clone size: -

CDR3 DNA: TGTGCCACCAGCAGAGATTGGGCAGGGACTGAAGCTTTCTTT
CDR3 protein: CATSRDWAGTEAFF
V gene: TRBV15
D gene: -
J gene: TRBJ1-1
clone size: once

CDR3 DNA: TGTGCCAGCAGTACCAGGGTCTTCTCCTACAATGAGCAGTTCTTC
CDR3 protein: CASSTRVFSYNEQFF
V gene: TRBV27
D gene: -
J gene: TRBJ2-1
clone size: -